This T cell receptor beta chain was observed in a study of control samples from healthy donors and cancer patients. Method: immunoSEQ multiplex PCR; TCRdb's copy keeps in-frame clones and lacks some. The sample consists of some 160,000 clones, about 94% of them appearing once. Germline V lookup: CDR1 LNHNV, CDR2 YYDKDF (reference sequence). V dropped 4 bases and J dropped 1 base, with 13 bases sitting between them. This CDR3 has 15 residues. Sequencing was carried out using blood. This TCR was sampled from a woman aged 40-49 years in good health. The genes are TRBV15 and TRBJ1-1; D is undetermined. In DNA, the CDR3 is TGTGCCACCAGCAACCCGAAGCAGAGGAACACTGAAGCTTTCTTT. Its protein is CATSNPKQRNTEAFF.